The 9 T cell receptor beta chains reported below all come from one sample, sequenced in a study of vaccination effects on CD4 cells after COVID-19. Measured with immunoSEQ multiplex PCR; TCRdb has only the in-frame clones, and not every one. Of approximately 70,000 clones listed, roughly 79% are singletons. The antigens these receptors bind are not known. CD4+ T cells specific for antigen were expanded with viral peptide pools by the ViraFEST assay before sequencing. Cells that had been cultured for less than eleven days were the source of isolated CD4+ T cells. None of the vaccinated had previously contracted SARS-CoV-2, and their nucleocapsid antibodies tested negative. This sample comprised CD4+ T cells from PBMCs cultured with HCoV-NL63 spike peptides, obtained before COVID-19 vaccination. The receptors here all came from a human donor who received a COVID-19 vaccine.

The V and J genes are TRBV3-1 (or the pseudogene TRBV3-2) and TRBJ2-2, with a tentative D call TRBD2 (5 bases). Between the trimmed V and J ends, which lost 2 bases and 5 bases, there was a span of 9 bases. The CDR3 runs to 14 residues. The V gene's germline CDR1 is LGHDT and CDR2 YNNKEL (reference sequence). CDR3 in amino acids: CASSQRRGTGELFF. The CDR3 DNA sequence: TGTGCCAGCAGCCAAAGACGGGGAACCGGGGAGCTGTTTTTT.

This chain uses TRBV4-3 with TRBJ2-3; the D gene is possibly TRBD2 (5 bases). CDR1 is LGHNA and CDR2 is YSLEER in the germline V gene. The CDR3 extends over 15 amino acids. The V gene lost 2 bases and the J gene lost 2 bases, with 11 bases spanning the gap. The CDR3 protein is CASSQLASNTDTQYF. The CDR3 coding sequence is TGCGCCAGCAGCCAACTAGCATCTAACACAGATACGCAGTATTTT.

V usage is TRBV29-1 and J usage is TRBJ2-5; D is unclear. The CDR3 is 13 amino acids. Between the trimmed V and J ends, which lost 4 bases and 1 base, there was a span of 10 bases. CDR1 and CDR2 (germline): SQVTM, ANQGSEA. In DNA form, the CDR3 reads TGCAGCGTTGGAAGGATCCTCCAAGAGACCCAGTACTTC. Residues: CSVGRILQETQYF.

The V and J genes are TRBV6-5 and TRBJ1-3; D remains unclear. Trimming left V 8 bases short and J 4 bases short, with 12 bases between. The germline CDR1 and CDR2 sequences are MNHEY and SVGAGI. The CDR3 spans 13 residues. The CDR3 DNA is TGTGCCAGCTGGAATTTTATGGGAAACACCATATATTTT. This codes for CASWNFMGNTIYF.

This clone was observed a few times. This chain links TRBV5-1 with TRBJ2-7; D gene uncertain. The germline gives CDR1 SGHRS, CDR2 YFSETQ. V lost 3 bases, J lost 7 bases, and 14 bases lay in between. This CDR3 region has 13 residues. CDR3 bases: TGCGCCAGCAGCTCGATCCCTGGGGAAGAGCAGTACGTC. Translating it yields CASSSIPGEEQYV.

The chain recombines TRBV14 with TRBJ1-2; D not certain. With 1 base removed from V and 4 bases from J, the gap between germline ends came to 16 bases. CDR1 and CDR2 (germline): SGHDN, FVKESK. The CDR3 is 16 amino acids. The CDR3 is CASSQGAGLGVYGYTF. In nucleotides, the CDR3 is TGTGCCAGCAGCCAAGGGGCAGGTTTAGGCGTCTATGGCTACACCTTC.

The J gene is TRBJ2-5, the V gene TRBV9; D gene unclear. V was clipped by 1 base and J by 5 bases, with 9 bases between them. Germline lookup yields CDR1 SGDLS and CDR2 YYNGEE. This CDR3 region has 13 residues. Here the CDR3 DNA reads TGTGCCAGCAGCGTACGGTCTGGGGAGACCCAGTACTTC. This codes for CASSVRSGETQYF.

CDR3 region: CASSLAGEDTQYF. In DNA form, the CDR3 reads TGCGCCAGCAGCTTGGCGGGGGAAGATACGCAGTATTTT. The chain links TRBV5-1 to TRBJ2-3, with a weak D call TRBD2 (6 bases). The germline CDR1 and CDR2 sequences are SGHRS and YFSETQ. Between the trimmed V and J ends, which lost 0 bases and 5 bases, there was a span of 7 bases. The CDR3 is made up of 13 amino acids.

The V and J genes are TRBV4-1 and TRBJ2-3, with 12 bases lining up with TRBD2. From germline, CDR1 is MGHRA and CDR2 YSYEKL. V dropped 4 bases and J dropped 1; count of bases not matched to a gene: 3. There are 16 residues in the CDR3. Here the CDR3 DNA reads TGCGCCAGCAGCCTGCGACTAGCGGGGGGCACAGATACGCAGTATTTT. Translating it yields CASSLRLAGGTDTQYF.